This TCR beta chain derives from a study of T-cell memory formation after mild COVID-19. In the study overall: TCR clusters were mostly donor specific. Study-wide findings and caveats: The study found contracting CD4+ clones mainly in CM and EM and contracting CD8+ clones in EMRA. Day 15 to 85 contractors were CD4/CD8 balanced; later expanders leaned CD4+.

TCRdb redid the calling of the 5' RACE reads with MiXCR, one entry per CDR3 protein. The sample has approximately 260,000 distinct CDR3 sequences, over 15% seen once; the top ten hold approximately 3.5%. Looked up from germline, CDR1 is DFQATT and CDR2 is SNEGSKA (reference sequence). V was cut by 6 bases and J by 4 bases, with 13 bases left in between. The CDR3 loop spans 13 amino acids. On this clonotype: Its target is unknown.

The source material was PBMCs or a T cell subset sorted from them (not recorded which). The sequence came from a man aged 18 to 30 who had mild COVID-19 (a few samples of this study predate the infection). Cell type and time point are not known. This chain joins TRBV20-1 and TRBJ1-5; D perhaps matches TRBD1 (5 bases). The CDR3 spells CSALRGVNQPQHF. CDR3 coding DNA: TGCAGTGCCCTCCGGGGGGTAAATCAGCCCCAGCATTTT.